A single sample gave rise to the 7 T cell receptor beta chains below, sequenced in a study of shared clonotypes between healthy human individuals. Libraries were prepared by immunoSEQ multiplex PCR; TCRdb keeps only in-frame clonotypes and omits some of them. The sample shows about 1.5 million clones, 95% to 99% of them seen only once. The sample consisted of naive CD4+ T cells sorted from blood. The subset was: CD45RA+ positively selected. These receptors originate from a man between 25 and 39 years old in good health.

This rearrangement joins TRBV6-5 to TRBJ2-7, with D perhaps matching TRBD2 (5 bases). Trimming removed 2 bases at V and 7 bases at J, with 9 bases between. Germline CDR1 reads MNHEY; CDR2 reads SVGAGI. CDR3 length: 12 residues. CDR3 in DNA: TGTGCCAGCAGTTACACCACGGGGGAGCAGTACTTC. It specifies CASSYTTGEQYF.

The CDR3 spells CASSPQARRNTEAFF. DNA for the CDR3: TGTGCCAGCAGCCCCCAGGCCAGGAGGAACACTGAAGCTTTCTTT. The chain employs TRBV5-6 and TRBJ1-1; D gene ambiguous. Per the germline V gene, CDR1 is SGHDT and CDR2 is YYEEEE. The V end was cut by 4 bases, the J end by 1 base, with 14 bases between. This CDR3 has 15 amino acids.

This sequence joins TRBV20-1 and TRBJ2-1; 8 bases match TRBD2. Germline lookup yields CDR1 DFQATT and CDR2 SNEGSKA (reference sequence). The junction had 5 bases not matched to a gene; V was cut back by 6 bases and J by 10 bases. This CDR3 has 11 amino acids. The CDR3 spells CSAGGVAEQFF. The CDR3 nucleotides read TGCAGTGCCGGGGGGGTGGCCGAGCAGTTCTTC.

Comments on this clone: One end of the junction is discordant with germline, which a read error may explain. The rearrangement joins TRBV29-1 to TRBJ2-7; 8 bases line up with TRBD1. CDR1 is SQVTM, CDR2 ANQGSEA, per germline. The CDR3 extends over 14 amino acids. CDR3 sequence reads: CSVFRTGNSCEQYF. The CDR3 DNA follows: TGCAGCGTTTTCCGGACAGGGAACTCCTGCGAGCAGTACTTC.

This chain joins TRBV7-9 and TRBJ2-1; D might be TRBD2 (6 bases). In germline, CDR1 is SEHNR, CDR2 FQNEAQ (reference sequence). V lost 2 bases to trimming and J lost 2 bases, with 13 bases between them. This CDR3 has 16 residues. The CDR3 bases are TGTGCCAGCAGCTTAAGGAGGGAGTTGACCTACAATGAGCAGTTCTTC. It encodes CASSLRRELTYNEQFF.

On this clone itself: This specimen includes other DNA sequences encoding the same CDR3. The chain links TRBV5-1 to TRBJ2-5, with D maybe TRBD2 (6 bases). Germline CDR1 and CDR2: SGHRS and YFSETQ. The CDR3 sequence is 13 residues long. V was clipped by 2 bases and J by 5 bases, with 10 bases between them. The CDR3, as DNA: TGCGCCAGCAGCTTCGGGGGTGAGGAGACCCAGTACTTC. Residues: CASSFGGEETQYF.

The chain uses TRBV18 and TRBJ2-7, with D perhaps TRBD2 (6 bases). V gave up 3 bases and J gave up 0 bases, with 15 bases separating them. Germline V gene data show CDR1 as KGHSH and CDR2 as LQKENI. This CDR3 spans 16 amino acids. CDR3 sequence: CASSPANRGFSYEQYF. The DNA for the CDR3 is TGTGCCAGCTCACCCGCTAATCGGGGGTTCTCCTACGAGCAGTACTTC.